This T cell receptor (beta chain) was identified during a study of vaccination and CD4 T cells after COVID-19. Overall study context: Stimulation used overlapping spike peptides from SARS-CoV-2, HCoV-NL63, HCoV-OC43 and HCoV-229E.

Treatment meaning: approximately 9-day PBMC culture with coronavirus spike peptide pools or control peptides (ViraFEST assay). From negative nucleocapsid antibodies before and after vaccination, healthy vaccine recipients were shown to have had no prior SARS-CoV-2 infection. CD4+ T cells that had been cultured provided DNA sequenced with the Oncomine TCR Beta short-read assay. TCRdb redid the calling of the PCR reads with MiXCR, one entry per CDR3 protein. The data contain over 20,000 distinct CDR3 sequences, over 35% of them singletons. In the case of this clonotype: Its cognate antigen is unknown.

V was trimmed by 5 bases and J by 5 bases, leaving 18 bases between them. Germline V gene lookup returns CDR1 LNHDA and CDR2 SQIVND (reference sequence). The CDR3 is made up of 15 amino acids. The chain combines TRBV19 with TRBJ1-1; D unresolved. The source is a human donor who received a COVID-19 vaccine. Sequenced here: CD4+ T cells from blood, cultured in vitro, sampled before SARS-CoV-2 vaccination. CDR3 sequence (DNA): TGTGCCAGTAGTCTACAGAGGGTGTCGGGAACTGAAGCTTTCTTT. Translating it yields CASSLQRVSGTEAFF. The entire variable domain, with the rest obtained from reference TRBV19 and TRBJ1-1, is as follows: DGGITQSPKYLFRKEGQNVTLSCEQNLNHDAMYWYRQDPGQGLRLIYYSQIVNDFQKGDIAEGYSVSREKKESFPLTVTSAQKNPTAFYLCASSLQRVSGTEAFFGQGTRLTVV.